The T cell receptor beta chain under discussion was sequenced for a study of shared clonotypes between healthy human individuals. Study-wide background: Samples came from a couple of female and three male donors aged 18 to 49.

There were only Caucasian adults among the donors, and all lived in Nashville, Tennessee. A split of CD4+ cells into CD45RA+ naive and CD45RA-negative memory subsets was performed. In its sample, this clone was seen once. The antigen remains undetermined. Whole-study results and caveats: Researchers found naive subsets generally carried larger estimated richness than memory subsets.

CDR3 length: 15 amino acids. Trimming took 0 bases from V and 3 from J; bases not matched to a gene: 4. The germline V gene has CDR1 LGHNA and CDR2 YSLEER. Profiled with immunoSEQ multiplex PCR; TCRdb holds only in-frame clones, not every one. The table shows 2,500,000 or so clones, with 85% to 95% occurring only once. The receptor was isolated from a man between 18 and 29 years old in good health. Some clones in this sample may be carry-over from other donors' samples. The sequenced material came from naive CD4+ T cells from PBMCs. Subset given: CD45RA+ positively selected. The rearrangement links TRBV4-3 to TRBJ2-7; 8 positions agree with TRBD2. The CDR3 nucleotides are TGCGCCAGCAGCCAAGATCGGACTAGCAGCTACGAGCAGTACTTC. Translation gives CASSQDRTSSYEQYF.